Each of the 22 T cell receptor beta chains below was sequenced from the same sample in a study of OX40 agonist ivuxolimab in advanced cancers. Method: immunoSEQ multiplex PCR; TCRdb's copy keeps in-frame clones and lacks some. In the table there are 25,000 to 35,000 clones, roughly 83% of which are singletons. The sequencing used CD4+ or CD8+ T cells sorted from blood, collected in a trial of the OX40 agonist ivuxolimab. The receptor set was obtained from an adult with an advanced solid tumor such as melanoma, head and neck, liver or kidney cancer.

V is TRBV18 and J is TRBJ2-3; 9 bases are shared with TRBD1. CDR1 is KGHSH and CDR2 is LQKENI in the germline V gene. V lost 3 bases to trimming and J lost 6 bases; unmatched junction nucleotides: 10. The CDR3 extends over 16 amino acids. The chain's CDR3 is CASSPSRTGVSDTQYF. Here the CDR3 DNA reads TGTGCCAGCTCACCTTCGAGGACAGGGGTTAGTGATACGCAGTATTTT.

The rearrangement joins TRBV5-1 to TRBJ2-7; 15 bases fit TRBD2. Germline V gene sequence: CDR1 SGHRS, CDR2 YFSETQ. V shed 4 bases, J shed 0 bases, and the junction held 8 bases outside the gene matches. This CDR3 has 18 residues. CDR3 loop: CASSTGGLAGGSSYEQYF. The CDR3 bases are TGCGCCAGCAGCACAGGAGGACTAGCGGGAGGGTCCTCCTACGAGCAGTACTTC.

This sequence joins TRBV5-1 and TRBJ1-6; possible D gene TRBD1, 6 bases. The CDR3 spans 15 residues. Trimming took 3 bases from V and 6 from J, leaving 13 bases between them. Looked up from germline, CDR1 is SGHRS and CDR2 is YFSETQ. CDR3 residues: CASSYADSVNSPLHF. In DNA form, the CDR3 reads TGCGCCAGCAGCTACGCGGACAGTGTTAATTCACCCCTCCACTTT. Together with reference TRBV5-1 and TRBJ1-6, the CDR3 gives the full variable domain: KAGVTQTPRYLIKTRGQQVTLSCSPISGHRSVSWYQQTPGQGLQFLFEYFSETQRNKGNFPGRFSGRQFSNSRSEMNVSTLELGDSALYLCASSYADSVNSPLHFGNGTRLTVT.

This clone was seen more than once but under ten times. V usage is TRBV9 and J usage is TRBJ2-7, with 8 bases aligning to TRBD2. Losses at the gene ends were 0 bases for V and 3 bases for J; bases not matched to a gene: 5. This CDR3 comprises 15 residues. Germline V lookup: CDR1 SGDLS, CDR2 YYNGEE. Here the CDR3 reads CASSVDVSGNYEQYF. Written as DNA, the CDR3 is TGTGCCAGCAGCGTAGATGTTAGCGGGAACTACGAGCAGTACTTC.

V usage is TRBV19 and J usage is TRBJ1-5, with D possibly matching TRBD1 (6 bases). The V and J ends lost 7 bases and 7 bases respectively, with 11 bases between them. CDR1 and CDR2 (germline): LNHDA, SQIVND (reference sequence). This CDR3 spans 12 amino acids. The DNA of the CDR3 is TGTGCCAGTAAACAGGGAGGCCAGCCCCAGCATTTT. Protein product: CASKQGGQPQHF.

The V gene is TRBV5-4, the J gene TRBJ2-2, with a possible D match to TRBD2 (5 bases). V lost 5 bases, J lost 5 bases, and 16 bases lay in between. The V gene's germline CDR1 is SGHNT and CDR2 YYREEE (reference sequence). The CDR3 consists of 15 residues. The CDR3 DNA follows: TGTGCCAGCAGTAATTCCGGGTCGGGAACCGGGGAGCTGTTTTTT. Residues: CASSNSGSGTGELFF.

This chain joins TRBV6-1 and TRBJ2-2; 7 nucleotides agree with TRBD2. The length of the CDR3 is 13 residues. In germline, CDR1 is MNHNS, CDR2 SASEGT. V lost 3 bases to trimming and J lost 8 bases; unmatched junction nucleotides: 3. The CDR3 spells CASSERETGELFF. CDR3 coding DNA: TGTGCCAGCAGTGAGCGGGAGACAGGGGAGCTGTTTTTT.

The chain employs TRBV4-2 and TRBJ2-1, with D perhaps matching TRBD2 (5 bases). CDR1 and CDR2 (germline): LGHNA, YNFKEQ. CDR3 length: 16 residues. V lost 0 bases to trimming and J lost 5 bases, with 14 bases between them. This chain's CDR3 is CASSQDWSGSNNEQFF. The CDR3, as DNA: TGTGCCAGCAGCCAAGATTGGAGCGGATCCAACAATGAGCAGTTCTTC.

The CDR3 DNA reads TGTGCCAGCAGCTTAGGCCAGGGCACCTACGAGCAGTACTTC. It specifies CASSLGQGTYEQYF. V usage is TRBV7-6 and J usage is TRBJ2-7; perhaps TRBD1 as D (5 bases). Trimming took off 1 base at V and 2 bases at J, with 9 bases between the two ends. Germline lookup yields CDR1 SGHVS and CDR2 FNYEAQ. The CDR3 spans 14 residues.

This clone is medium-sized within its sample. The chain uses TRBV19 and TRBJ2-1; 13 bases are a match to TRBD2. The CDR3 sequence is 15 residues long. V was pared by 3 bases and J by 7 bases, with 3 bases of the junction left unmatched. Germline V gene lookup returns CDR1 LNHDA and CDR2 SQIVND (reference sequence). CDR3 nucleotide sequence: TGTGCCAGTAGTATTGGACTAGCGGGAGTTAATGAGCAGTTCTTC. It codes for CASSIGLAGVNEQFF. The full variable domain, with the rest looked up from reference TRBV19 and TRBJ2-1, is DGGITQSPKYLFRKEGQNVTLSCEQNLNHDAMYWYRQDPGQGLRLIYYSQIVNDFQKGDIAEGYSVSREKKESFPLTVTSAQKNPTAFYLCASSIGLAGVNEQFFGPGTRLTVL.

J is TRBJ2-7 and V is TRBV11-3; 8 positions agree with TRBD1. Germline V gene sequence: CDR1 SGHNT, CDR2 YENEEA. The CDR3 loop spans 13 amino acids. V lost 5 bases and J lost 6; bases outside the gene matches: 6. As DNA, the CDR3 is TGTGCCAGCAGCCCGTGGACAGGGTTCGAGCAGTACTTC. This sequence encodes CASSPWTGFEQYF.

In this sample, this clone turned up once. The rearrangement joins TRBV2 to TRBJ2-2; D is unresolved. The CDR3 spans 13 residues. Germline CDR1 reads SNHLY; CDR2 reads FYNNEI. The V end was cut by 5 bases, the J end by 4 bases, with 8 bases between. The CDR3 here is CASSRTITGELFF. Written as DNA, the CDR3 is TGTGCCAGCAGTCGGACCATCACCGGGGAGCTGTTTTTT.

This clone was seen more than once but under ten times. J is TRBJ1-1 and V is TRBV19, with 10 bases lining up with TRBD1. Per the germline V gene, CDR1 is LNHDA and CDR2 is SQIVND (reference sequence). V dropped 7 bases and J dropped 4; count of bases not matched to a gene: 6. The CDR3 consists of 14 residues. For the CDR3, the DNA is TGTGCCAGTAAAGAGAGACAGGGGGCCACTGAAGCTTTCTTT. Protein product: CASKERQGATEAFF.

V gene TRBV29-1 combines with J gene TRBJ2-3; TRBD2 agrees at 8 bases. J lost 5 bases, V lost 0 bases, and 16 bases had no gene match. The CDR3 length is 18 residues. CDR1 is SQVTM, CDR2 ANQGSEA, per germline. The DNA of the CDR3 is TGCAGCGTTGAAGATGTAGTGGGACTAGAGATCACCGGAGATACGCAGTATTTT. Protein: CSVEDVVGLEITGDTQYF.

CDR3 sequence reads: CASSPLAGVGYNEQFF. The CDR3 DNA is TGTGCCAGCAGTCCCCTAGCGGGAGTGGGGTACAATGAGCAGTTCTTC. The chain employs TRBV28 and TRBJ2-1, with TRBD2 matching over 10 bases. This CDR3 has 16 residues. V trimming: 5 bases; J trimming: 4 bases; junction bases outside the gene matches: 8. Germline V gene lookup returns CDR1 MDHEN and CDR2 SYDVKM.

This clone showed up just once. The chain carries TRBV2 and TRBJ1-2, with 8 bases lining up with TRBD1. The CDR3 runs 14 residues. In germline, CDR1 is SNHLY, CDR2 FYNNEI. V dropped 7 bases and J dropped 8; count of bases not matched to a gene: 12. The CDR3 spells CASTQQTGALGYTF. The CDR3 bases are TGTGCCAGCACCCAACAGACAGGGGCCCTAGGCTACACCTTC.

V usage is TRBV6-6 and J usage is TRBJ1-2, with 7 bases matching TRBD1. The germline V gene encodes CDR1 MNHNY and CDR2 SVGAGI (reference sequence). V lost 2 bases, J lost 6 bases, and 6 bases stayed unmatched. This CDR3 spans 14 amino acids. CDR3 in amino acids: CASSYNRGRDGYTF. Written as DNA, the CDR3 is TGTGCCAGCAGTTACAACAGGGGCCGGGATGGCTACACCTTC.

The CDR3 spells CASRSSDYSTDTQYF. The CDR3 region has the DNA TGCGCCAGCAGGAGTAGCGACTATAGCACAGATACGCAGTATTTT. The V call is TRBV5-1, the J call TRBJ2-3; a possible D gene is TRBD2 (5 bases). Looked up from germline, CDR1 is SGHRS and CDR2 is YFSETQ. The CDR3 covers 15 residues. Trimming removed 5 bases at V and 0 bases at J, with 13 bases between.

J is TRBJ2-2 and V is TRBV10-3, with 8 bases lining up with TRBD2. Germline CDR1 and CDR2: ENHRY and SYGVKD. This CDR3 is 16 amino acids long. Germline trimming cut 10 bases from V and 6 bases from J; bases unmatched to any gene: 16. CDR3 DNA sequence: TGTGCCACATACGAACCGGGACTAGTAGGGCCCGGGGAGCTGTTTTTT. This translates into CATYEPGLVGPGELFF.

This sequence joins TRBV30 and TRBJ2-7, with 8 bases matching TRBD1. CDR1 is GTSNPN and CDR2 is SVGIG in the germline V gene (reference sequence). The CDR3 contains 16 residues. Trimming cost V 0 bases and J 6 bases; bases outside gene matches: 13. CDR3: CAWSVPGRGRQIEQYF. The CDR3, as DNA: TGTGCCTGGAGTGTACCTGGCAGGGGGCGTCAGATCGAGCAGTACTTC.

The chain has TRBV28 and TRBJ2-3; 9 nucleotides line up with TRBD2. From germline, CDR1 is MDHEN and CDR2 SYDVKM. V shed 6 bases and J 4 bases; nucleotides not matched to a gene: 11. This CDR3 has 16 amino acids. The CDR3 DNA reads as TGTGCCAGCAGCCCTCTTATAGCGGGAGTAGCAGATACGCAGTATTTT. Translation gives CASSPLIAGVADTQYF.

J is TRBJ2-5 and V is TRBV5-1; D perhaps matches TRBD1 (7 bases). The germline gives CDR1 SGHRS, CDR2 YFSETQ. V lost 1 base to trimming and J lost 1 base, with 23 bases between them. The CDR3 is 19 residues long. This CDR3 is CASSLYPSGSRGAQETQYF. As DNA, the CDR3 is TGCGCCAGCAGCTTGTACCCCTCTGGGAGCAGGGGGGCCCAAGAGACCCAGTACTTC.